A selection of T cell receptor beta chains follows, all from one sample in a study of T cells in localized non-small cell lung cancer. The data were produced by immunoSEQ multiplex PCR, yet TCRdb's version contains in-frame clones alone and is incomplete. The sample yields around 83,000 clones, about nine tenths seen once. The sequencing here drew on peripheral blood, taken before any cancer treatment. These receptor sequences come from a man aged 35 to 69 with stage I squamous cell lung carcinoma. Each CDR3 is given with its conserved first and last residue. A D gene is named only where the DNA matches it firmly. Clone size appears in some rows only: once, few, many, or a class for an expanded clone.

CASSPNQAGFMFF	TGTGCCAGCTCACCAAATCAGGCGGGTTTTATGTTCTTT	NA	TRBV18	TRBJ1-1	NA
CASSLAPGVYRAFF	TGTGCCAGCAGCTTAGCTCCAGGAGTTTATCGAGCTTTCTTT	NA	TRBV11-2	TRBJ1-1	NA
CASSELQTFEPQHF	TGTGCCAGCAGTGAGTTACAGACTTTTGAGCCCCAGCATTTT	NA	TRBV6-4	TRBJ1-5	NA
CASSLDWGNQPQHF	TGCGCCAGCAGCCTCGACTGGGGGAATCAGCCCCAGCATTTT	NA	TRBV5-1	TRBJ1-5	NA
CASSLSGGVSYEQYF	TGTGCCAGCAGCTTAAGCGGGGGGGTCTCCTACGAGCAGTACTTC	TRBD2	TRBV9	TRBJ2-7	NA
CASSPDGPGLGRDEQYF	TGTGCCAGTAGTCCAGATGGACCGGGACTAGGAAGGGACGAGCAGTACTTC	TRBD2	TRBV19	TRBJ2-7	NA
CASSAVRGVRTYEQYF	TGTGCCAGCAGCGCAGTGCGGGGGGTTAGGACCTACGAGCAGTACTTC	TRBD2	TRBV11-2	TRBJ2-7	NA
CASSQDPLNSPLHF	TGTGCCAGCAGCCAAGATCCCCTAAATTCACCCCTCCACTTT	NA	TRBV7-8	TRBJ1-6	NA
CASSLARAVSSTDTQYF	TGTGCCAGCAGCTTAGCGCGGGCAGTCTCTAGCACAGATACGCAGTATTTT	NA	TRBV7-8	TRBJ2-3	NA
CASSPVLNTEAFF	TGTGCCAGCTCACCTGTCCTTAACACTGAAGCTTTCTTT	NA	TRBV18	TRBJ1-1	NA
CASSFGGAYEQYF	TGTGCCAGCAGCTTCGGGGGGGCCTACGAGCAGTACTTC	TRBD2	TRBV7-2	TRBJ2-7	NA
CSVEQTRNTEAFF	TGCAGCGTTGAACAGACAAGGAACACTGAAGCTTTCTTT	NA	TRBV29-1	TRBJ1-1	once
CASSLVGTSGGPGETQYF	TGTGCCAGCAGCTTAGTGGGGACTAGCGGGGGGCCCGGGGAGACCCAGTACTTC	TRBD2	TRBV7-2	TRBJ2-5	NA
CAISEGGPGYTF	TGTGCCATCAGTGAAGGGGGCCCTGGCTACACCTTC	TRBD1	TRBV10-3	TRBJ1-2	NA
CASSDYRGMGNTIYF	TGTGCCAGCAGCGACTACAGGGGGATGGGAAACACCATATATTTT	TRBD1	TRBV7-9	TRBJ1-3	NA
CASSLERLGNYGYTF	TGTGCCAGCAGCTTAGAACGCCTGGGGAACTATGGCTACACCTTC	NA	TRBV7-2	TRBJ1-2	NA
CATSGQLYGYTF	TGTGCCACCAGTGGACAGCTCTATGGCTACACCTTC	NA	TRBV2	TRBJ1-2	once
CASSLGTWNTEAFF	TGTGCCAGCAGTTTAGGGACCTGGAACACTGAAGCTTTCTTT	NA	TRBV28	TRBJ1-1	NA
CASSSDKNYNEQFF	TGTGCCAGCAGCTCAGACAAGAACTACAATGAGCAGTTCTTC	NA	TRBV7-2	TRBJ2-1	NA
CASSRGGRLNTEAFF	TGTGCCAGCAGCCGGGGGGGCAGATTAAACACTGAAGCTTTCTTT	NA	TRBV7-6	TRBJ1-1	NA
CASSQAGRKDNEQFF	TGTGCCAGCAGCCAGGCAGGTAGAAAAGACAATGAGCAGTTCTTC	NA	TRBV7-8	TRBJ2-1	once
CASSLSALRTGTRGYGYTF	TGCGCCAGCAGCTTGTCTGCCCTTCGGACAGGGACGCGGGGCTATGGCTACACCTTC	TRBD1	TRBV5-1	TRBJ1-2	NA
CASTPDGLSTDTQYF	TGTGCCAGTACCCCAGATGGGTTGTCGACAGATACGCAGTATTTT	NA	TRBV19	TRBJ2-3	NA
CASSLEGRGNIQYF	TGTGCCAGCAGCTTAGAAGGGCGGGGGAACATTCAGTACTTC	TRBD2	TRBV7-2	TRBJ2-4	NA
CASSSSPGGGWTEAFF	TGCGCCAGCAGCTCCAGTCCAGGGGGGGGCTGGACTGAAGCTTTCTTT	TRBD1	TRBV5-1	TRBJ1-1	few
CASSYTGASGNTIYF	TGTGCCAGCAGTTATACAGGGGCCTCTGGAAACACCATATATTTT	TRBD1	TRBV28	TRBJ1-3	few
CASSLTGAEDTF	TGTGCCAGCAGCTTGACGGGCGCGGAAGACACCTTC	NA	TRBV7-9	TRBJ1-2	NA
CASTQPQGFSNQPQHF	TGTGCCAGCACCCAACCACAGGGTTTCAGCAATCAGCCCCAGCATTTT	NA	TRBV21-1	TRBJ1-5	NA
CASSPGQVNTEAFF	TGCGCCAGCAGCCCGGGGCAGGTTAACACTGAAGCTTTCTTT	NA	TRBV4-1	TRBJ1-1	once
CASSLHDYGYTF	TGTGCCAGCAGCTTGCACGATTATGGCTACACCTTC	NA	TRBV2	TRBJ1-2	once
CASSLDQTSSNIQYF	TGTGCCAGCAGCTTAGATCAGACTAGTTCAAACATTCAGTACTTC	NA	TRBV7-2	TRBJ2-4	NA
CSVSTGGNSNQPQHF	TGCAGCGTTTCGACAGGGGGCAATAGCAATCAGCCCCAGCATTTT	TRBD1	TRBV29-1	TRBJ1-5	NA
CASSQAEAQGTEAFF	TGTGCCAGCAGCCAAGCCGAGGCGCAGGGCACTGAAGCTTTCTTT	NA	TRBV4-2	TRBJ1-1	once
CASSTRRTVYSNQPQHF	TGTGCCAGTAGTACCCGAAGGACAGTCTATAGCAATCAGCCCCAGCATTTT	NA	TRBV19	TRBJ1-5	NA
CASSLGGNTEAFF	TGCGCCAGCAGCTTGGGGGGGAACACTGAAGCTTTCTTT	NA	TRBV5-1	TRBJ1-1	NA
CASSLTGSTDTQYF	TGCGCCAGCAGCCTGACAGGGAGCACAGATACGCAGTATTTT	TRBD1	TRBV5-1	TRBJ2-3	NA
CASSLKWSSYNSPLHF	TGTGCCAGCAGTTTAAAATGGAGCTCCTATAATTCACCCCTCCACTTT	NA	TRBV27	TRBJ1-6	NA
CASSLQGAVSEAFF	TGTGCCAGCAGCTTACAGGGGGCCGTGAGTGAAGCTTTCTTT	TRBD1	TRBV7-9	TRBJ1-1	NA
CASSSDPGSYRCRKRGDCTDTQYF	TGTGCCAGCAGTTCCGACCCGGGGTCGTACCGGTGTCGAAAGCGGGGGGACTGCACAGATACGCAGTATTTT	TRBD2	TRBV28	TRBJ2-3	NA
CASSWGREGDTQYF	TGTGCCAGCAGTTGGGGCAGGGAGGGAGATACGCAGTATTTT	TRBD2	TRBV27	TRBJ2-3	NA
CASSHRVLNEKLFF	TGTGCCAGTAGCCACAGGGTGCTCAATGAAAAACTGTTTTTT	NA	TRBV19	TRBJ1-4	NA
CASSLEAGGHEQYF	TGCGCCAGCAGCTTGGAAGCCGGGGGCCACGAGCAGTACTTC	NA	TRBV5-1	TRBJ2-7	NA
CASSLGAGQGSYNEQFF	TGTGCCAGCAGCTTAGGCGCGGGACAGGGATCCTACAATGAGCAGTTCTTC	TRBD1	TRBV7-6	TRBJ2-1	NA
CASSTGYVGGAYGYTF	TGTGCCAGCTCAACGGGTTACGTTGGGGGCGCATATGGCTACACCTTC	NA	TRBV18	TRBJ1-2	once
CASSAVGRGSRSPLHF	TGTGCCAGCAGCGCCGTCGGGAGGGGATCGCGTTCACCCCTCCACTTT	NA	TRBV9	TRBJ1-6	NA
CASSMWQTGAEAFF	TGTGCCAGTAGTATGTGGCAGACAGGGGCTGAAGCTTTCTTT	TRBD1	TRBV19	TRBJ1-1	NA
CASSPPGLDEQFF	TGTGCCAGCAGTCCCCCGGGTCTGGATGAGCAGTTCTTC	NA	TRBV6-6	TRBJ2-1	NA
CASAEQGAGEAFF	TGTGCCAGCGCAGAACAGGGGGCTGGAGAAGCTTTCTTT	TRBD1	TRBV2	TRBJ1-1	few
CASSLASYTEAFF	TGTGCCAGCAGCTTAGCGTCCTATACTGAAGCTTTCTTT	NA	TRBV11-2	TRBJ1-1	NA
CASSRGGEQYF	TGTGCCAGCAGCCGGGGAGGCGAGCAGTACTTC	NA	TRBV5-6	TRBJ2-7	once